This T cell receptor (beta chain) was sequenced for a study of control samples from healthy donors and cancer patients. Germline V CDR1 and CDR2: MGHRA, YSYEKL. The V end lost 0 bases, the J end lost 2 bases, and 13 bases lay between the germline ends. The CDR3 has 17 residues. Sequencing used immunoSEQ multiplex PCR; TCRdb keeps in-frame clones, though not all of them. The sample lists 150,000 to 190,000 clones; about 93% were seen once. The sample comprised blood. The receptor was derived from a man in his fifties or sixties in good health. The V call is TRBV4-1, the J call TRBJ2-2, with a tentative D call TRBD1 (5 bases). The CDR3, as DNA: TGCGCCAGCAGCCAAGAAGCGTCCAGGGCTAACACCGGGGAGCTGTTTTTT. This translates into CASSQEASRANTGELFF.